The 22 T cell receptor beta chains reported below all come from one sample, sequenced in a study of cytomegalovirus exposure and HLA in healthy donors. The primer mix had 60 Vbeta and 13 Jbeta primers. Sequenced by immunoSEQ multiplex PCR; TCRdb stores in-frame clones only, minus some. The sample contains some 67,000 clones, approximately 90% of which appear only once. The sample was PBMCs. The receptor source for this set is a woman aged 25 to 39 in good health and CMV-seropositive.

This chain joins TRBV9 and TRBJ1-2; 9 bases agree with TRBD1. The germline CDR1 and CDR2 sequences are SGDLS and YYNGEE. With 3 bases clipped from V and 3 bases from J, the junction kept 6 bases outside the gene matches. The CDR3 loop spans 15 amino acids. CDR3 protein: CASSGSQGAHYGYTF. In DNA, the CDR3 is TGTGCCAGCAGCGGATCACAGGGGGCCCACTATGGCTACACCTTC.

This clone was recorded a few times. The chain recombines TRBV19 with TRBJ2-2, with D perhaps matching TRBD1 (6 bases). V was cut by 7 bases and J by 5 bases, with 14 bases left in between. The V gene's germline CDR1 is LNHDA and CDR2 SQIVND (reference sequence). This CDR3 has 14 amino acids. This chain's CDR3 is CASKDRSWTGELFF. Written as DNA, the CDR3 is TGTGCCAGTAAAGACAGGTCATGGACCGGGGAGCTGTTTTTT. Full variable domain (rest looked up from reference TRBV19 and TRBJ2-2): DGGITQSPKYLFRKEGQNVTLSCEQNLNHDAMYWYRQDPGQGLRLIYYSQIVNDFQKGDIAEGYSVSREKKESFPLTVTSAQKNPTAFYLCASKDRSWTGELFFGEGSRLTVL.

The chain recombines TRBV29-1 with TRBJ1-1, with D hard to call. V lost 7 bases, J lost 7 bases, and 13 bases lay in between. The length of the CDR3 is 11 residues. The germline V gene encodes CDR1 SQVTM and CDR2 ANQGSEA. CDR3 residues: CSAKAGFEAFF. CDR3 sequence (DNA): TGCAGCGCCAAAGCGGGGTTTGAAGCTTTCTTT.

The rearrangement joins TRBV6-5 to TRBJ2-1; 9 bases match TRBD2. The ends lost 2 bases at V and 5 bases at J; junction bases unmatched: 1. In germline, CDR1 is MNHEY, CDR2 SVGAGI. The CDR3 runs to 14 residues. The CDR3 reads CASSYGLANNEQFF. CDR3 nucleotide sequence: TGTGCCAGCAGTTACGGACTAGCGAACAATGAGCAGTTCTTC.

The rearrangement links TRBV5-1 to TRBJ2-1, with 9 bases aligning to TRBD2. This CDR3 comprises 16 residues. CDR1 and CDR2 (germline): SGHRS, YFSETQ. V lost 1 base, J lost 4 bases, and 6 bases stayed unmatched. CDR3 sequence: CASSLTSAGGYNEQFF. CDR3 nucleotide sequence: TGCGCCAGCAGCTTGACGTCAGCGGGAGGATACAATGAGCAGTTCTTC.

Here the CDR3 DNA reads TGTGCCAGCTCACCTGGACAGGGATTCTACGAGCAGTACTTC. Translation gives CASSPGQGFYEQYF. V and J are TRBV18 and TRBJ2-7, with 8 bases lining up with TRBD1. V lost 3 bases, J lost 3 bases, and 4 bases stayed unmatched. This CDR3 spans 14 amino acids. Germline V CDR1 and CDR2: KGHSH, LQKENI.

This chain joins TRBV6-4 and TRBJ2-1; D uncertain. Germline V CDR1 and CDR2: MRHNA, SNTAGT. The V end lost 2 bases, the J end lost 2 bases, and 10 bases lay between the germline ends. The CDR3 contains 15 residues. The CDR3 spells CASSDQASPYNEQFF. The CDR3 coding sequence is TGTGCCAGCAGTGACCAGGCCAGTCCCTACAATGAGCAGTTCTTC.

The chain recombines TRBV11-3 with TRBJ2-1; tentatively, D is TRBD1 (6 bases). Germline V gene data show CDR1 as SGHNT and CDR2 as YENEEA. CDR3 size: 13 residues. Trimming left V 5 bases short and J 6 bases short, with 11 bases between. The CDR3 protein is CASSLGQANEQFF. The CDR3, as DNA: TGTGCCAGCAGCCTGGGACAAGCCAATGAGCAGTTCTTC.

J is TRBJ2-2 and V is TRBV5-1; 11 bases are a match to TRBD2. The CDR3 length is 16 residues. Germline V lookup: CDR1 SGHRS, CDR2 YFSETQ. The V and J ends lost 4 bases and 6 bases, in that order; junction bases with no gene match: 8. CDR3 DNA sequence: TGCGCCAGCAGCATACTAGCGGGAGAGGGTGCCGGGGAGCTGTTTTTT. Protein: CASSILAGEGAGELFF.

This clone showed up just once. The chain couples TRBV9 to TRBJ2-7; 8 nucleotides line up with TRBD2. The CDR3 extends over 12 amino acids. V shed 3 bases and J 6 bases; nucleotides not matched to a gene: 2. From germline, CDR1 is SGDLS and CDR2 YYNGEE. The CDR3 DNA is TGTGCCAGCAGCGCGAGCGGGAGCGAGCAGTACTTC. Translation: CASSASGSEQYF.

The V and J genes are TRBV28 and TRBJ2-7, with 8 bases identical to TRBD2. V shed 4 bases and J 6 bases; nucleotides not matched to a gene: 8. This CDR3 comprises 14 residues. CDR1 is MDHEN and CDR2 is SYDVKM in the germline V gene. The CDR3 DNA follows: TGTGCCAGCAGTTCCGGGACTAGGGCGGGCGAGCAGTACTTC. Protein: CASSSGTRAGEQYF.

The table lists this clone with a few counts. The chain employs TRBV13 and TRBJ1-1; D remains ambiguous. V was cut by 5 bases and J by 1 base, with 8 bases left in between. The CDR3 runs 13 residues. Germline-derived CDR1 and CDR2 are PRHDT and FYEKMQ (reference sequence). The CDR3 DNA reads as TGTGCCAGCAGCGCGGGCCAGAACACTGAAGCTTTCTTT. This codes for CASSAGQNTEAFF.

The chain carries TRBV27 and TRBJ1-2; 8 bases fit TRBD1. The trim removed 6 bases at V and 6 bases at J, leaving 9 bases unmatched. Per the germline V gene, CDR1 is MNHEY and CDR2 is SMNVEV (reference sequence). CDR3 length: 14 residues. In DNA, the CDR3 is TGTGCCAGCAGCCGGACAGGGACCATAGATGGCTACACCTTC. Protein: CASSRTGTIDGYTF.

The chain recombines TRBV4-2 with TRBJ2-1; D perhaps matches TRBD2 (6 bases). V was shortened by 1 base and J by 11 bases, with 27 bases between the two germline ends. The CDR3 is 18 residues long. Looked up from germline, CDR1 is LGHNA and CDR2 is YNFKEQ. CDR3 DNA: TGTGCCAGCAGCCAAGCGGGGGTCCCGGGAGTCTCCGAGGGTAAGCAGTTCTTC. As protein: CASSQAGVPGVSEGKQFF.

The rearrangement links TRBV19 to TRBJ2-1; TRBD2 matches at 11 bases. The CDR3 length is 16 residues. CDR1 is LNHDA and CDR2 is SQIVND in the germline V gene (reference sequence). J was trimmed by 8 bases and V by 7 bases; bases with no gene match: 13. For the CDR3, the DNA is TGTGCCAGTACCGAACAAGTTAGCGGGAGGGCCTATGAGCAGTTCTTC. It specifies CASTEQVSGRAYEQFF.

This sequence joins TRBV5-1 and TRBJ1-1, with D unclear. Between the trimmed V and J ends, which lost 0 bases and 1 base, there was a span of 13 bases. CDR1 and CDR2 from the germline V gene are SGHRS and YFSETQ. The CDR3 has 16 residues. The CDR3 sequence: CASSLALNGQNTEAFF. CDR3 sequence (DNA): TGCGCCAGCAGCTTGGCCTTAAATGGCCAGAACACTGAAGCTTTCTTT. Using reference TRBV5-1 and TRBJ1-1 for the parts outside the CDR3, the full variable domain is KAGVTQTPRYLIKTRGQQVTLSCSPISGHRSVSWYQQTPGQGLQFLFEYFSETQRNKGNFPGRFSGRQFSNSRSEMNVSTLELGDSALYLCASSLALNGQNTEAFFGQGTRLTVV.

As to this clone: This CDR3 is also generated by other DNA sequences in the sample. This chain links TRBV20-1 with TRBJ2-1; D perhaps matches TRBD2 (6 bases). Looked up from germline, CDR1 is DFQATT and CDR2 is SNEGSKA (reference sequence). The CDR3 is 11 residues long. V was pared by 3 bases and J by 9 bases, with 9 bases between. Here the CDR3 reads CSASVGGEQFF. DNA for the CDR3: TGCAGTGCTAGTGTGGGGGGTGAGCAGTTCTTC.

V usage is TRBV29-1 and J usage is TRBJ2-5; D is possibly TRBD2 (6 bases). The CDR3 spans 15 residues. Trimming shortened V by 0 bases and J by 2 bases, and 13 bases separated the two germline ends. Germline assignment: CDR1 SQVTM and CDR2 ANQGSEA. This CDR3 is CSVEEGGGEQETQYF. Here the CDR3 DNA reads TGCAGCGTTGAAGAAGGTGGCGGGGAACAAGAGACCCAGTACTTC.

The chain is built from TRBV11-1 and TRBJ1-4; D call uncertain. The V end lost 7 bases, the J end lost 5 bases, and 20 bases lay between the germline ends. Germline lookup yields CDR1 SGHAT and CDR2 FQDESV (reference sequence). The CDR3 covers 16 residues. The CDR3 bases are TGTGCCAGCACCCCCGGGATATGGACCGAGAATGAAAAACTGTTTTTT. This sequence encodes CASTPGIWTENEKLFF.

This clone has a handful of counts. V is TRBV4-1 and J is TRBJ2-1; 7 bases map to TRBD1. Trimming at V came to 5 bases and at J to 4 bases, leaving 2 bases not matched to a gene. The CDR3 is 13 amino acids. The germline CDR1 and CDR2 sequences are MGHRA and YSYEKL. The CDR3 here is CASSGDRYNEQFF. The CDR3 DNA sequence: TGCGCCAGCAGCGGGGACAGATACAATGAGCAGTTCTTC.

The chain employs TRBV2 and TRBJ1-2; D gene uncertain. Trimming shortened V by 4 bases and J by 8 bases, and 20 bases separated the two germline ends. Looked up from germline, CDR1 is SNHLY and CDR2 is FYNNEI. The CDR3 extends over 15 amino acids. Here the CDR3 DNA reads TGTGCCAGCAGTGTGGGAGATTCGGGAGGGTACGGCTACACCTTC. Amino acid sequence: CASSVGDSGGYGYTF.

This clone was observed once. V and J are TRBV7-6 and TRBJ2-7, with 7 bases that match TRBD1. The CDR3 extends over 14 amino acids. The junction had 2 bases not matched to a gene; V was cut back by 3 bases and J by 0 bases. In germline, CDR1 is SGHVS, CDR2 FNYEAQ. In DNA form, the CDR3 reads TGTGCCAGCAGCTTGAGGACAGGCTCCTACGAGCAGTACTTC. Its protein product is CASSLRTGSYEQYF. Together with reference TRBV7-6 and TRBJ2-7, the CDR3 gives the full variable domain: GAGVSQSPRYKVTKRGQDVALRCDPISGHVSLYWYRQALGQGPEFLTYFNYEAQQDKSGLPNDRFSAERPEGSISTLTIQRTEQRDSAMYRCASSLRTGSYEQYFGPGTRLTVT.